A selection of T cell receptor beta chains follows, all from one sample in a study of identical twins. TCRdb re-derived calls from the 5' RACE reads in MiXCR, one entry per CDR3 protein. Among 450,000 to 650,000 distinct CDR3 sequences listed, 9% to 10% were seen once. These data also featured in a second study, about yellow fever vaccine responses in identical twins.

The specimen sequenced was PBMCs. These receptor sequences come from a woman aged 18-29 years in good health. The CDR3 runs from the conserved cysteine through the conserved F or W. The order of the fields is D gene, J gene, V gene, clone size, CDR3 DNA, CDR3 protein. The D gene is left open where the match is weak. Part of the rows lack a size; the others show once, few, many or a class for expanded clones.

NA	TRBJ1-2	TRBV7-2	NA	TGTGCCAGCAGTATTCAGGGGTCCCCCCGCTATGGCTACACCTTC	CASSIQGSPRYGYTF
NA	TRBJ2-3	TRBV10-3	NA	TGTGCCATCAGCCCTAACGTCGGCACAGATACGCAGTATTTT	CAISPNVGTDTQYF
TRBD2	TRBJ2-7	TRBV7-2	NA	TGTGCCAGCAGCTTTTCTATCGCGGGGGGCTCCTACGAGCAGTACTTC	CASSFSIAGGSYEQYF
NA	TRBJ2-7	TRBV18	NA	TGTGCCAGCTCACCACAGTACGACTACGAGCAGTACTTC	CASSPQYDYEQYF
NA	TRBJ2-4	TRBV7-4	few	TGTGCTAGTCCTCGGATAGCCAAAAACATTCAGTACTTC	CASPRIAKNIQYF
NA	TRBJ2-2	TRBV7-3	NA	TGTGCCAGCAGCTCCTTTAGCACCGGGGAGCTGTTTTTT	CASSSFSTGELFF
NA	TRBJ2-1	TRBV6-2/TRBV6-3	many	TGTGCCAGCAGTTACCTGGACATCAATGAGCAGTTCTTC	CASSYLDINEQFF
NA	TRBJ2-1	TRBV10-3	many	TGTGCCATCAGTGATTGGGGAGCAGGGTACAATGAGCAGTTCTTC	CAISDWGAGYNEQFF
TRBD2	TRBJ2-5	TRBV20-1	many	TGCAGTTTCCCAGCGGGAGTCCGGGAGACCCAGTACTTC	CSFPAGVRETQYF
TRBD2	TRBJ2-1	TRBV4-2	NA	TGTGCCAGCAGCCTCACGGGGGGTAAGAGCACCTACAATGAGCAGTTCTTC	CASSLTGGKSTYNEQFF
NA	TRBJ2-6	TRBV6-1	few	TGTGCCAGCAGGATTACAGGGAACGCTGGGGCCAACGTCCTGACTTTC	CASRITGNAGANVLTF
TRBD2	TRBJ2-7	TRBV28	few	TGTGCCAGCAGCTTGGGAGGGAGGGATCTTACCTACGAGCAGTACTTC	CASSLGGRDLTYEQYF
NA	TRBJ1-5	TRBV15	NA	TGTGCCACCAGCCTTCCACCAGGGCGGGCGGGCAATCAGCCCCAGCATTTT	CATSLPPGRAGNQPQHF
TRBD2	TRBJ2-5	TRBV24-1	few	TGTGCCACCAGTCCAAGCGGGGGGGGGCTGGCCCAGTACTTC	CATSPSGGGLAQYF
NA	TRBJ2-1	TRBV4-2	many	TGTGCCAGCAGTCCCGTTGACCGTTCCAATGAGCAGTTCTTC	CASSPVDRSNEQFF
NA	TRBJ2-3	TRBV7-8	few	TGTGCCAGCAGCCCCCGGGACTCAACGGGGACAGATACGCAGTATTTT	CASSPRDSTGTDTQYF
NA	TRBJ2-7	TRBV5-1	few	TGCGCCAGCAGCTCTGGTCGTGGGGGGAGCGGCGAGCAGTACTTC	CASSSGRGGSGEQYF
TRBD2	TRBJ2-7	TRBV2	few	TGTGCCAGCACCGAGAGAGCGGGAGGGGCCTACGAGCAGTACTTC	CASTERAGGAYEQYF
NA	TRBJ2-7	TRBV11-1	NA	TGTGCCAGCAGCTCCCCGGGGCAGGGAGTAGTAGGAGCCTACGAGCAGTACTTC	CASSSPGQGVVGAYEQYF
NA	TRBJ2-2	TRBV5-6	many	TGTGCCAGCAGCTTGGTTAGACAGGCGTCATCGGAGCTGTTTTTT	CASSLVRQASSELFF
TRBD1	TRBJ2-1	TRBV12-3/TRBV12-4	many	TGTGCCAGCAGTTATGGCGTTACAGGGGCGAATGAGCAGTTCTTC	CASSYGVTGANEQFF
TRBD2	TRBJ2-1	TRBV10-3	NA	TGTGCCATCAGTGGGGCGGGAGGGCCCCGCAATGAGCAGTTCTTC	CAISGAGGPRNEQFF
TRBD2	TRBJ2-3	TRBV10-3	NA	TGTGCCATCAGGGGGACTAAGTCAGTTCAAGATACGCAGTATTTT	CAIRGTKSVQDTQYF
TRBD2	TRBJ2-5	TRBV4-1	few	TGCGCCAGCAGCCAAGGACTAGCGGTGCAAGAGACCCAGTACTTC	CASSQGLAVQETQYF
NA	TRBJ2-1	TRBV14	few	TGTGCCAGCAGCCAAGTAGGGCGGTCGCACTCCTACAATGAGCAGTTCTTC	CASSQVGRSHSYNEQFF
NA	TRBJ2-3	TRBV20-1	many	TGCAGTGCAACACCGGGAGTGGGGACAGATACGCAGTATTTT	CSATPGVGTDTQYF
NA	TRBJ1-5	TRBV18	NA	TGTGCCAGCTCACCAGTAGACACTTCCAATCAGCCCCAGCATTTT	CASSPVDTSNQPQHF
TRBD1	TRBJ1-4	TRBV5-1	few	TGCGCCAGCAGCACCGGGACAGAAAATGAAAAACTGTTTTTT	CASSTGTENEKLFF
TRBD1	TRBJ1-2	TRBV7-9	many	TGTGCCAGCAGCTTAAGGGGACAGGGGTATGGCTACACCTTC	CASSLRGQGYGYTF
TRBD1	TRBJ1-1	TRBV4-3	few	TGCGCCAGCAGCCAACGACCCACAGGGGACACTGAAGCTTTCTTT	CASSQRPTGDTEAFF
NA	TRBJ2-1	TRBV6-2/TRBV6-3	NA	TGTGCCAGCAGTTACATGGGGTGGGATGAGCAGTTCTTC	CASSYMGWDEQFF
NA	TRBJ2-1	TRBV4-2	few	TGTGCCAGCAGCCAAGCCGGGACTTCCGGGGTTGAGCAGTTCTTC	CASSQAGTSGVEQFF
TRBD1	TRBJ1-5	TRBV27	few	TGTGCCAGCAGCTACAGGGGCCGCAGCAATCAGCCCCAGCATTTT	CASSYRGRSNQPQHF
TRBD2	TRBJ2-5	TRBV6-4	many	TGTGCCAGCAGTGATACGAAGACTAGCGGGGTTTTAGAGACCCAGTATTTC	CASSDTKTSGVLETQYF
TRBD1	TRBJ2-7	TRBV4-3	NA	TGCGCCAGCAGCCAAGACCCGACAGGGCCACCCTACGAGCAGTACTTC	CASSQDPTGPPYEQYF
NA	TRBJ2-1	TRBV10-3	few	TGTGCCATCAGTGGCGGGACAGCATACAATGAGCAGTTCTTC	CAISGGTAYNEQFF
NA	TRBJ2-7	TRBV25-1	many	TGTGCCAGCAGGGCGGCAGACTCCTACGAGCAGTACTTC	CASRAADSYEQYF
TRBD1	TRBJ2-1	TRBV29-1	NA	TGCAGCGTTGAATTGTCGGACAGGAGCTCCTACAATGAGCAGTTCTTC	CSVELSDRSSYNEQFF
TRBD2	TRBJ2-5	TRBV28	many	TGTGCCAGCAGTTTAGGCCGACTAGCGGGTAGCCAAGAGACCCAGTACTTC	CASSLGRLAGSQETQYF